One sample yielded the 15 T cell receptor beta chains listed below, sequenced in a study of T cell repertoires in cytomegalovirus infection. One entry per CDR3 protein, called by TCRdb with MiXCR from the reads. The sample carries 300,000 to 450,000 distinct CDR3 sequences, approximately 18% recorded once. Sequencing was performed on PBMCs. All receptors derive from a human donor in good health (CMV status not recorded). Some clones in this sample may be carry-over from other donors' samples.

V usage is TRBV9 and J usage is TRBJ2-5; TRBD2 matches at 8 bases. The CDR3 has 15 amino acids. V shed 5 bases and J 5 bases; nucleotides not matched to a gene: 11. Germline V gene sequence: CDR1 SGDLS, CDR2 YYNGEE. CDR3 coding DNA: TGTGCCAGCAGTCAGAGAGCGGGAGAACGGGAGACCCAGTACTTC. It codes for CASSQRAGERETQYF.

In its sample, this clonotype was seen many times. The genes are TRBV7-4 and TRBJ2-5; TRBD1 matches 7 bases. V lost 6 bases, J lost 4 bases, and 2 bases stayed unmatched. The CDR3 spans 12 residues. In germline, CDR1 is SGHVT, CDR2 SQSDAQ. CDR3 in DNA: TGTGCCAGCAGGTGGACAGGAGAGACCCAGTACTTC. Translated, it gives CASRWTGETQYF.

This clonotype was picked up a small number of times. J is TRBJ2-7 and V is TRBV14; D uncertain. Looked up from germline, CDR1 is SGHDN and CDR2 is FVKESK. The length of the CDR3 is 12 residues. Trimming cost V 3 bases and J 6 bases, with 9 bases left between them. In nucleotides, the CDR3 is TGTGCCAGCAGCCACGGCGGCCTCGAGCAGTACTTC. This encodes CASSHGGLEQYF.

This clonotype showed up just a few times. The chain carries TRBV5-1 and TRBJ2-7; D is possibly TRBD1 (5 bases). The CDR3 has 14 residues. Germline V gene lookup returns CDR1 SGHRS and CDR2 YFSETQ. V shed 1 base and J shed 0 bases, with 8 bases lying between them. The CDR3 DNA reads TGCGCCAGCAGCTTGCCGACAGCCTCCTACGAGCAGTACTTC. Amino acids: CASSLPTASYEQYF.

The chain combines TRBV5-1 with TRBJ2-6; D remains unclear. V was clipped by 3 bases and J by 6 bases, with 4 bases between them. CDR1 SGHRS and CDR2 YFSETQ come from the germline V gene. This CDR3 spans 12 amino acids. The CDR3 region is CASSSLANVLTF. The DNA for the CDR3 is TGCGCCAGCAGCTCCCTGGCCAACGTCCTGACTTTC. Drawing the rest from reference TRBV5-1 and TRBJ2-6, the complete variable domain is KAGVTQTPRYLIKTRGQQVTLSCSPISGHRSVSWYQQTPGQGLQFLFEYFSETQRNKGNFPGRFSGRQFSNSRSEMNVSTLELGDSALYLCASSSLANVLTFGAGSRLTVL.

The CDR3 is CAWSPDRAREKLFF. CDR3 sequence (DNA): TGTGCCTGGAGTCCCGACAGGGCCCGTGAAAAACTGTTTTTT. The chain uses TRBV30 and TRBJ1-4, with 7 bases identical to TRBD1. V was pared by 2 bases and J by 7 bases, with 7 bases of the junction left unmatched. The CDR3 runs to 14 residues. The germline gives CDR1 GTSNPN, CDR2 SVGIG (reference sequence). Full variable domain (rest looked up from reference TRBV30 and TRBJ1-4): SQTIHQWPATLVQPVGSPLSLECTVEGTSNPNLYWYRQAAGRGLQLLFYSVGIGQISSEVPQNLSASRPQDRQFILSSKKLLLSDSGFYLCAWSPDRAREKLFFGSGTQLSVL.

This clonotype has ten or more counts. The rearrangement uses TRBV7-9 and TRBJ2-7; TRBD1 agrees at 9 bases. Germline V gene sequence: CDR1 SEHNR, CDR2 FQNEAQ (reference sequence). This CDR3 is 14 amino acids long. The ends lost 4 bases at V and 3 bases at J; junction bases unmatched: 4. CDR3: CASSSGTGRYEQYF. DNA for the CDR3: TGTGCCAGCAGCTCCGGGACAGGGCGCTACGAGCAGTACTTC.

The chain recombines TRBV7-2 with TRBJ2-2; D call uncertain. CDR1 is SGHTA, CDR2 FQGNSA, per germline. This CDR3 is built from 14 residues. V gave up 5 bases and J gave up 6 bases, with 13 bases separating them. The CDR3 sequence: CASSLPIGSGELFF. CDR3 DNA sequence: TGTGCCAGCAGCCTCCCAATAGGGTCCGGGGAGCTGTTTTTT. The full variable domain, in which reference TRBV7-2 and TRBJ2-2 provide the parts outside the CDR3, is GAGVSQSPSNKVTEKGKDVELRCDPISGHTALYWYRQSLGQGLEFLIYFQGNSAPDKSGLPSDRFSAERTGGSVSTLTIQRTQQEDSAVYLCASSLPIGSGELFFGEGSRLTVL.

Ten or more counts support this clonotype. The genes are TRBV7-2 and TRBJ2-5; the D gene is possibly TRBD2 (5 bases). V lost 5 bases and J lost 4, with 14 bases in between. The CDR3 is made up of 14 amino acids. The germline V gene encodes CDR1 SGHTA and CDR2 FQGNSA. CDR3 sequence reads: CASSPGLSGETQYF. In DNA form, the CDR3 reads TGTGCCAGCAGCCCTGGACTGAGTGGAGAGACCCAGTACTTC. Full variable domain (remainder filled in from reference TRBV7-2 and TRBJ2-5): GAGVSQSPSNKVTEKGKDVELRCDPISGHTALYWYRQSLGQGLEFLIYFQGNSAPDKSGLPSDRFSAERTGGSVSTLTIQRTQQEDSAVYLCASSPGLSGETQYFGPGTRLLVL.

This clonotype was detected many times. The CDR3 spells CASSLGDRGLETQYF. CDR3 coding DNA: TGTGCCAGCAGCTTAGGGGACAGGGGGTTGGAGACCCAGTACTTC. The chain has TRBV7-9 and TRBJ2-5, with 11 bases identical to TRBD1. The CDR3 length is 15 residues. Looked up from germline, CDR1 is SEHNR and CDR2 is FQNEAQ (reference sequence). After removal of 1 base from V and 5 bases from J, the junction contained 3 bases not matched to a gene.

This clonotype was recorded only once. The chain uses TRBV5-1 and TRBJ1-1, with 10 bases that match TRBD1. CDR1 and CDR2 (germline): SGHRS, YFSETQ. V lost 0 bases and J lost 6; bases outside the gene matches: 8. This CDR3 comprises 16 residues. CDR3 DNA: TGCGCCAGCAGCTTGGATCCTTCGGGGACAGGGGCTGAAGCTTTCTTT. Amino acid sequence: CASSLDPSGTGAEAFF. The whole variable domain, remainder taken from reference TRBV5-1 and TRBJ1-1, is KAGVTQTPRYLIKTRGQQVTLSCSPISGHRSVSWYQQTPGQGLQFLFEYFSETQRNKGNFPGRFSGRQFSNSRSEMNVSTLELGDSALYLCASSLDPSGTGAEAFFGQGTRLTVV.

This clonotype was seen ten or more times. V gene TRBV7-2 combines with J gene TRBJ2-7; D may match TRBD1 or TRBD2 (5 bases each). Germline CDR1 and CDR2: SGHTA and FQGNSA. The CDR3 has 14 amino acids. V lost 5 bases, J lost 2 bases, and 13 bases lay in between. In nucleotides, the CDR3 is TGTGCCAGCAGCGCTACACCGGGACCCTACGAGCAGTACTTC. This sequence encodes CASSATPGPYEQYF.

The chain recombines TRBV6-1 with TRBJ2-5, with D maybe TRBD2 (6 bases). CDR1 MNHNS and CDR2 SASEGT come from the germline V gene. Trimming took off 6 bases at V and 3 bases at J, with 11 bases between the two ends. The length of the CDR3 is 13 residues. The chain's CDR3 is CASRGTFKETQYF. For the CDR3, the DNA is TGTGCCAGCAGGGGGACTTTTAAAGAGACCCAGTACTTC.

CDR3 amino acids: CASSYFAGLARYNEQFF. For the CDR3, the DNA is TGTGCCAGCAGTTACTTCGCGGGGCTAGCGAGATACAATGAGCAGTTCTTC. This chain connects TRBV6-7 to TRBJ2-1, with a weak D call TRBD2 (6 bases). TRBV6-7 is an open reading frame whose function is uncertain. There are 17 residues in the CDR3. V was pared by 1 base and J by 4 bases, with 17 bases between.

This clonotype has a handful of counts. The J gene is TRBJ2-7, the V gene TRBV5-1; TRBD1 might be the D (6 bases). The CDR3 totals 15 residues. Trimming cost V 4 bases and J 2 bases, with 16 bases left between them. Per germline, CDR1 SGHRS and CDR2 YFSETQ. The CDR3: CASSPDRVAAYEQYF. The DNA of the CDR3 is TGCGCCAGCAGCCCGGACAGAGTAGCAGCCTACGAGCAGTACTTC.